This TCR beta chain derives from a study of T cell responses to AZD1222 COVID-19 vaccine. Data came from immunoSEQ multiplex PCR; TCRdb stores just in-frame clones and leaves some out. The sample has about 76,000 clones, about 74% seen once; the top ten hold roughly a quarter. With 5 bases clipped from V and 5 bases from J, the junction kept 5 bases outside the gene matches. Germline values: CDR1 SQVTM, CDR2 ANQGSEA. The CDR3 totals 12 residues. Sequenced here: peripheral blood, sampled 28 days after the second dose of the MenACWY control vaccine. The receptor was isolated from an adult who received the MenACWY meningococcal vaccine as a control. The chain joins TRBV29-1 to TRBJ2-5; TRBD2 matches 7 bases. The CDR3 protein is CSVPLGGETQYF. In DNA, the CDR3 is TGCAGCGTTCCCTTGGGAGGGGAGACCCAGTACTTC.